One sample yielded the 10 T cell receptor beta chains listed below, sequenced in a study of blood T cell repertoires in COVID-19 (dated by TCRdb to about 2020). The library was obtained by the immunoSEQ multiplex PCR assay. This is the immuneACCESS table as TCRdb keeps it, with only in-frame sequences that have V and J called. A part of the clones is gone; compared with another copy, unresolved V genes explain less than half, and the rest is unexplained. The sample records around 250,000 clones, 80% to 90% of which are singletons. Approximately 2% of the sample is in the top ten clones. The material sequenced was peripheral blood. The receptors come from a man between 25 and 39 years old who had recovered from COVID-19.

This clone was picked up one time. The chain joins TRBV5-4 to TRBJ2-1; perhaps TRBD2 as D (5 bases). Looked up from germline, CDR1 is SGHNT and CDR2 is YYREEE (reference sequence). V was pared by 5 bases and J by 9 bases, with 12 bases between. This CDR3 is built from 12 residues. Here the CDR3 DNA reads TGTGCCAGCAGTTGGGGAGACGGTGAGCAGTTCTTC. It translates to CASSWGDGEQFF.

The chain is built from TRBV14 and TRBJ2-7; D gene ambiguous. The ends were cut back, 3 bases at V and 1 base at J, with 16 bases in the middle. In germline, CDR1 is SGHDN, CDR2 FVKESK. The CDR3 runs 16 residues. This CDR3 is CASSHKFLTSSYEQYF. Written as DNA, the CDR3 is TGTGCCAGCAGCCACAAGTTTTTGACATCTTCCTACGAGCAGTACTTC. The full variable domain, with the rest looked up from reference TRBV14 and TRBJ2-7, is EAGVTQFPSHSVIEKGQTVTLRCDPISGHDNLYWYRRVMGKEIKFLLHFVKESKQDESGMPNNRFLAERTGGTYSTLKVQPAELEDSGVYFCASSHKFLTSSYEQYFGPGTRLTVT.

This clone appeared a single time. Within the sample, other DNA sequences also encode this same CDR3. The chain uses TRBV7-2 and TRBJ1-1, with D perhaps TRBD1 (5 bases). The CDR3 has 14 residues. Per the germline V gene, CDR1 is SGHTA and CDR2 is FQGNSA. V lost 3 bases and J lost 1, with 9 bases in between. The CDR3 spells CASSFLGGNTEAFF. In DNA, the CDR3 is TGTGCCAGCAGCTTCCTCGGGGGGAACACTGAAGCTTTCTTT.

V usage is TRBV5-5 and J usage is TRBJ2-7; 9 bases agree with TRBD2. The V gene's germline CDR1 is SGHKS and CDR2 YYEKEE (reference sequence). This CDR3 comprises 15 residues. J was trimmed by 2 bases and V by 5 bases; bases with no gene match: 8. CDR3 DNA sequence: TGTGCCAGCAGTTTAGCGGGGGCCCCCACCTACGAGCAGTACTTC. Translation: CASSLAGAPTYEQYF.

V is TRBV18 and J is TRBJ1-4; TRBD1 aligns across 7 bases. Germline V lookup: CDR1 KGHSH, CDR2 LQKENI. J lost 8 bases, V lost 3 bases, and 3 bases had no gene match. This CDR3 comprises 13 residues. For the CDR3, the DNA is TGTGCCAGCTCACCTGACAGGGTCGAAAAACTGTTTTTT. It translates to CASSPDRVEKLFF.

The chain combines TRBV7-9 with TRBJ1-5; D is undetermined. CDR3 length equals 13 residues. The V end was cut by 2 bases, the J end by 3 bases, with 5 bases between. CDR1 SEHNR and CDR2 FQNEAQ come from the germline V gene (reference sequence). Here the CDR3 DNA reads TGTGCCAGCAGCTTACAGATCAATCAGCCCCAGCATTTT. It specifies CASSLQINQPQHF.

The rearrangement uses TRBV5-1 and TRBJ1-2; D remains ambiguous. The V end was cut by 3 bases, the J end by 8 bases, with 17 bases between. This CDR3 is built from 14 residues. In germline, CDR1 is SGHRS, CDR2 YFSETQ. Here the CDR3 DNA reads TGCGCCAGCAGCTCCCAACCTTCTACTCGGGGCTACACCTTC. Translation gives CASSSQPSTRGYTF.

This rearrangement joins TRBV19 to TRBJ1-2, with 10 bases identical to TRBD1. This CDR3 is built from 14 residues. The J segment lost 8 bases and the V segment lost 6 bases, leaving 9 bases of the junction unmatched. Germline CDR1 and CDR2: LNHDA and SQIVND (reference sequence). The CDR3 region has the DNA TGTGCCAGTAGACCTATAGGGACAGGGGACGGCTACACCTTC. This translates into CASRPIGTGDGYTF.

This chain connects TRBV11-3 to TRBJ2-7, with 8 bases identical to TRBD1. The CDR3 consists of 14 residues. Germline loops: CDR1 SGHNT, CDR2 YENEEA. Trimming at V came to 6 bases and at J to 5 bases, leaving 9 bases not matched to a gene. This CDR3 is CASSRQGSSDEQYF. The CDR3, as DNA: TGTGCCAGCAGTCGACAGGGGAGTAGCGACGAGCAGTACTTC.

The genes are TRBV11-3 and TRBJ2-3, with D hard to call. In germline, CDR1 is SGHNT, CDR2 YENEEA. Trimming took off 3 bases at V and 6 bases at J, with 16 bases between the two ends. The CDR3 runs 15 residues. This CDR3 reads CASSFRPGSPDTQYF. CDR3 coding DNA: TGTGCCAGCAGCTTTCGTCCGGGTTCCCCCGATACGCAGTATTTT.